These 16 T cell receptor beta chains originate from one sample sequenced in a study of T cells in women clearing cervical HPV infection. TCRdb's copy holds only in-frame clones and misses some; the assay was immunoSEQ multiplex PCR. This repertoire comprises approximately 16,000 clones; its ten largest clones make up more than 5.5%. The sample was blood buffy coat. The receptors stem from a woman aged 18 to 75 with a cervical HPV16 infection that either progressed to CIN3+ or cleared (not recorded which).

In regard to this clone: The read falls 3 residues short of the CDR3 end, and the missing part is taken from the germline J gene. The V gene is TRBV27, the J gene TRBJ2-1; the D gene is possibly TRBD1 (6 bases). The CDR3 runs to 15 residues. Looked up from germline, CDR1 is MNHEY and CDR2 is SMNVEV (reference sequence). V was cut by 6 bases and J by 8 bases, with 20 bases left in between. The CDR3 bases that were read are TGTGCCAGCAGCTATACAGGGCTCCGGGTCCATGAG. Its protein is CASSYTGLRVHE. The complete CDR3 protein is CASSYTGLRVHEQFF.

Concerning this clone itself: Read coverage stops 3 residues before the CDR3 terminus; the germline J gene supplies the remainder. This chain uses TRBV7-9 with TRBJ2-1; no clear D. CDR3 size: 15 residues. Germline CDR1 reads SEHNR; CDR2 reads FQNEAQ (reference sequence). The germline V and J ends were trimmed by 5 bases and 4 bases, with 15 bases remaining between them. This CDR3 reads CASSEAAATYNEQFF. The sequenced part of the CDR3 DNA is TGTGCCAGCAGCGAAGCCGCGGCAACTTACAATGAG.

As to this clone: The missing CDR3 end, 3 residues past where the read stops, is filled in from the germline J gene. The rearrangement uses TRBV5-5 and TRBJ2-1; TRBD1 aligns across 9 bases. The CDR3 is made up of 15 amino acids. Germline V gene lookup returns CDR1 SGHKS and CDR2 YYEKEE (reference sequence). J lost 3 bases, V lost 4 bases, and 5 bases had no gene match. The covered CDR3 bases are TGTGCCAGCAGCGTGGGACAGGGCCTCTACAATGAG. Amino acid sequence: CASSVGQGLYNE. The whole CDR3 is CASSVGQGLYNEQFF.

As regards this clone: The junction and the germline gene differ at one end; a read error may be behind it. The read falls 3 residues short of the CDR3 end, and the missing part is taken from the germline J gene. This chain connects TRBV4-2 to TRBJ1-4, with 7 bases lining up with TRBD1. CDR1 and CDR2 (germline): LGHNA, YNFKEQ. This CDR3 comprises 15 residues. The CDR3 region is CASSHPGQSNEKLFF. CDR3 bases read: TGCGCCAGCAGCCATCCGGGACAGAGTAATGAAAAA.

A remark on this clone: With the read ending 3 residues before the CDR3 end, the germline J gene is used to fill in that end. V gene TRBV20-1 combines with J gene TRBJ1-2; TRBD1 aligns across 10 bases. With 0 bases clipped from V and 7 bases from J, the junction kept 14 bases outside the gene matches. Germline V gene lookup returns CDR1 DFQATT and CDR2 SNEGSKA (reference sequence). This CDR3 is 17 amino acids long. CDR3 in amino acids: CSARDSPTGTGVVGYTF. Incomplete CDR3 DNA: TGCAGTGCTAGAGATTCTCCAACCGGGACAGGGGTTGTTGGC.

Comment on this clone: With the read ending 3 residues before the CDR3 end, the germline J gene is used to fill in that end. The V gene is TRBV7-9, the J gene TRBJ2-1, with D possibly being TRBD1 (8 bases). Germline lookup yields CDR1 SEHNR and CDR2 FQNEAQ (reference sequence). The CDR3 is made up of 14 amino acids. The V end was cut by 6 bases, the J end by 7 bases, with 16 bases between. The sequenced CDR3 bases are TGTGCCAGCAGTTATGGACAGGGAGGGAATGAG. Its protein product is CASSYGQGGNE. Given in full, the CDR3 is CASSYGQGGNEQFF.

About this clone itself: The missing CDR3 end, 3 residues past where the read stops, is filled in from the germline J gene. V is TRBV7-6 and J is TRBJ1-1; D ambiguous. Trimming cost V 4 bases and J 0 bases, with 12 bases left between them. Germline V gene data show CDR1 as SGHVS and CDR2 as FNYEAQ. The CDR3 is 15 residues long. The DNA read from the CDR3 is TGTGCCAGCAGCTCCCAAGGGTACATGAACACTGAA. Amino acid sequence: CASSSQGYMNTE. Given in full, the CDR3 is CASSSQGYMNTEAFF.

Turning to this clone: With the read ending 3 residues before the CDR3 end, the germline J gene is used to fill in that end. The chain is built from TRBV15 and TRBJ2-5, with 9 bases fitting TRBD2. Looked up from germline, CDR1 is LNHNV and CDR2 is YYDKDF (reference sequence). V lost 3 bases to trimming and J lost 2 bases; unmatched junction nucleotides: 7. The CDR3 is 16 amino acids. The CDR3 here is CATSSGLAGPQETQYF. Partial CDR3 DNA: TGTGCCACCAGCAGTGGGCTAGCGGGGCCGCAAGAGACC.

With regard to this clone: The CDR3 end is not reached by the read, which stops 3 residues before it; the germline J gene fills it in. The chain recombines TRBV5-1 with TRBJ2-2, with TRBD2 as a possible D gene (7 bases). Trimming pared 4 bases from V and 7 bases from J, leaving 17 bases between. This CDR3 comprises 15 residues. The germline V gene has CDR1 SGHRS and CDR2 YFSETQ. Incomplete CDR3 DNA: TGCGCCAGCAGCGTCGGGGGGCGTTCGGGCGGGGAG. This gives the protein CASSVGGRSGGE. In full, the CDR3 reads CASSVGGRSGGELFF.

As regards this clone: The read comes to an end 3 residues before the CDR3 does, leaving the germline J gene to fill in the end. The V call is TRBV6-4, the J call TRBJ2-6; the match to TRBD1 covers 7 bases. The CDR3 contains 19 residues. J was trimmed by 1 base and V by 0 bases; bases with no gene match: 9. Per germline, CDR1 MRHNA and CDR2 SNTAGT. The sequenced part of the CDR3 DNA is TGTGCCAGCAGTGACTCGACAGGGTACGGGAATTCTGGGGCCAACGTC. Translated, it gives CASSDSTGYGNSGANV. Given in full, the CDR3 is CASSDSTGYGNSGANVLTF.

As regards this clone: The read gets to within 3 residues of the CDR3 end, and the germline J gene fills in the rest. The V and J genes are TRBV5-1 and TRBJ1-1; maybe TRBD1 (6 bases). V lost 3 bases and J 0 bases, leaving 18 bases between the germline ends. CDR3 length equals 17 residues. The germline CDR1 and CDR2 sequences are SGHRS and YFSETQ. The sequenced CDR3 bases are TGCGCCAGCAGCTACCGGATGGACAGCCAAATGAACACTGAA. Amino acid sequence: CASSYRMDSQMNTE. The entire CDR3 is CASSYRMDSQMNTEAFF.

In regard to this clone: Coverage ceases 3 residues before the CDR3 finishes, and the germline J gene fills in the end. The rearrangement uses TRBV7-9 and TRBJ1-4, with D perhaps TRBD1 (6 bases). The CDR3 runs 14 residues. CDR1 is SEHNR and CDR2 is FQNEAQ in the germline V gene (reference sequence). Incomplete CDR3 DNA: TGTGCCAGCAGCTTTTCGGGGGGGCAGGGCTCA. It encodes CASSFSGGQGS. The whole CDR3 region reads CASSFSGGQGSLFF.

About this clone itself: The read comes to an end 3 residues before the CDR3 does, leaving the germline J gene to fill in the end. This chain links TRBV2 with TRBJ2-7, with a weak D call TRBD2 (7 bases). CDR3 length: 14 amino acids. Germline values: CDR1 SNHLY, CDR2 FYNNEI. V was cut by 7 bases and J by 0 bases, with 13 bases left in between. The CDR3 sequence is CASTGGRSSYEQYF. CDR3 DNA (partial): TGTGCCAGCACCGGGGGGCGGTCCTCCTACGAG.

Comments on this clone: The read gets to within 3 residues of the CDR3 end, and the germline J gene fills in the rest. The V call is TRBV7-9, the J call TRBJ2-3; no firm D call. Germline CDR1 is SEHNR and CDR2 is FQNEAQ (reference sequence). The CDR3 extends over 11 amino acids. Trimming took 5 bases from V and 4 from J, leaving 4 bases between them. The CDR3 loop reads CASSNSDTQYF. The CDR3 DNA, read in part, is TGTGCCAGCAGCAACTCAGATACG. Full variable domain (missing parts from reference TRBV7-9 and TRBJ2-3): DTGVSQNPRHKITKRGQNVTFRCDPISEHNRLYWYRQTLGQGPEFLTYFQNEAQLEKSRLLSDRFSAERPKGSFSTLEIQRTEQGDSAMYLCASSNSDTQYFGPGTRLTVL.

As concerns this clone: Sequencing ends 3 residues short of the CDR3 end; the germline J gene provides the rest. J is TRBJ2-5 and V is TRBV3-1 (or the pseudogene TRBV3-2), with D possibly matching TRBD2 (5 bases). The CDR3 covers 15 residues. The ends were cut back, 0 bases at V and 5 bases at J, with 13 bases in the middle. Germline assignment: CDR1 LGHDT and CDR2 YNNKEL (reference sequence). The part of the CDR3 DNA that was read is TGTGCCAGCAGCCAAGATTTAGGACTGACGGAGACC. Amino acid sequence: CASSQDLGLTET. The whole CDR3 is CASSQDLGLTETQYF.

Of note for this clone: The read finishes 3 residues shy of the CDR3 end, and the germline J gene is used to complete it. The chain is built from TRBV28 and TRBJ2-3; 7 bases match TRBD1. This CDR3 has 17 amino acids. Germline CDR1 reads MDHEN; CDR2 reads SYDVKM. V lost 6 bases and J lost 0; bases outside the gene matches: 12. The CDR3 loop reads CASSPRDRRTSTDTQYF. The sequenced CDR3 bases are TGTGCCAGCAGCCCGAGGGACAGAAGGACTAGCACAGATACG.